Listed below are T cell receptor beta chains from one sample, sequenced in a study of CD8+CD57+ T cells in acquired aplastic anemia. Via MiXCR, TCRdb re-called the reads, giving one row per CDR3 protein. The table includes a few hundred thousand distinct CDR3 sequences, 55% to 75% detected once. The sample comprised sorted CD4+, CD8+, or CD8+CD57+ T cells (not recorded which) from PBMCs. The receptor source for this set is a human donor in good health, serving as a control. Both conserved end residues are part of each CDR3. Each record gives: V gene, J gene, D gene, clone size, CDR3 DNA, CDR3 protein. A D gene is named only where the DNA matches it firmly. The size of a clone is reported for some rows only, either as once, few or many, or as a class for expanded clones.

V gene: TRBV11-1; J gene: TRBJ1-2; D gene: .; clone size: .; CDR3 DNA: TGTGCCACCAGCGGCGGAAGCGTAAACTATGGCTACACCTTC; CDR3 protein: CATSGGSVNYGYTF
V gene: TRBV5-8; J gene: TRBJ1-2; D gene: .; clone size: .; CDR3 DNA: TGCGCCAGCAGCCGGGGACTAAGCGATGGCTACACCTTC; CDR3 protein: CASSRGLSDGYTF
V gene: TRBV9; J gene: TRBJ1-2; D gene: .; clone size: .; CDR3 DNA: TGTGCCAGCAGCGTAGCGGGACGAGGAAATGAGCACACCTTC; CDR3 protein: CASSVAGRGNEHTF
V gene: TRBV10-3; J gene: TRBJ1-2; D gene: .; clone size: .; CDR3 DNA: TGTGCCATCTGGCGGGGCGTGGAGCCAGATGGCTACACCTTC; CDR3 protein: CAIWRGVEPDGYTF
V gene: TRBV25-1; J gene: TRBJ2-3; D gene: .; clone size: once; CDR3 DNA: TGTGCCAGCAGCGTTTCTCCCCATACGCAGTATTTT; CDR3 protein: CASSVSPHTQYF
V gene: TRBV16; J gene: TRBJ2-3; D gene: TRBD2; clone size: many; CDR3 DNA: TGTGCCAGCAGCCCGTCGGGGGAGGGAGATACGCAGTATTTT; CDR3 protein: CASSPSGEGDTQYF
V gene: TRBV10-3; J gene: TRBJ2-2; D gene: TRBD1; clone size: .; CDR3 DNA: TGTGCCATCAGTATAGGACAGGGATCCGGGGAGCTGTTTTTT; CDR3 protein: CAISIGQGSGELFF
V gene: TRBV20-1; J gene: TRBJ2-1; D gene: TRBD2; clone size: .; CDR3 DNA: TGCAGCGTTAGTGGAGCGGGGGGGCACAATGAGCAGTTCTTC; CDR3 protein: CSVSGAGGHNEQFF
V gene: TRBV19; J gene: TRBJ1-5; D gene: .; clone size: .; CDR3 DNA: TGTGCCAGTATTAGGGGAGGGGTCGATCAGCCCCAGCATTTT; CDR3 protein: CASIRGGVDQPQHF
V gene: TRBV20-1; J gene: TRBJ1-4; D gene: .; clone size: .; CDR3 DNA: TGCAGTGCTAGAGATGGAACTAAAGAAAAACTGTTTTTT; CDR3 protein: CSARDGTKEKLFF
V gene: TRBV7-2; J gene: TRBJ1-2; D gene: .; clone size: .; CDR3 DNA: TGTGCCAGCAGCTTTTGCGGGCCAGGGTACTACGAGCAGTTC; CDR3 protein: CASSFCGPGYYEQF
V gene: TRBV4-2; J gene: TRBJ2-7; D gene: TRBD1; clone size: .; CDR3 DNA: TGTGCCACCAGGACAGGGGGCCTCGACGAGCAATACTTC; CDR3 protein: CATRTGGLDEQYF
V gene: TRBV12-3/TRBV12-4; J gene: TRBJ1-2; D gene: TRBD1; clone size: few; CDR3 DNA: TGTGCCAGCAGCACGGACAGGGGGAAATCCTATGGCTACACCTTC; CDR3 protein: CASSTDRGKSYGYTF
V gene: TRBV5-1; J gene: TRBJ1-3; D gene: TRBD1; clone size: .; CDR3 DNA: TGTGCCAGCAGCCCGGGGACAGGGCGAAACGCCACATATTTT; CDR3 protein: CASSPGTGRNATYF
V gene: TRBV7-2; J gene: TRBJ1-5; D gene: .; clone size: .; CDR3 DNA: TGTGCCAGCAGCTTCCGAGAAAACGATCAGCCCCAGCATTTT; CDR3 protein: CASSFRENDQPQHF
V gene: TRBV24-1; J gene: TRBJ2-5; D gene: .; clone size: .; CDR3 DNA: TGTGCCACCAGTGTGACAGAGACCCAGTACTTC; CDR3 protein: CATSVTETQYF
V gene: TRBV20-1; J gene: TRBJ2-5; D gene: .; clone size: few; CDR3 DNA: TGCAGTGCTAGAGGCAGGGTTGTGACAGAGACCCAGTACTTC; CDR3 protein: CSARGRVVTETQYF
V gene: TRBV19; J gene: TRBJ2-7; D gene: .; clone size: many; CDR3 DNA: TGTGCCAGTATGGCTAGGGATACTTACGAGCAGTACTTC; CDR3 protein: CASMARDTYEQYF
V gene: TRBV19; J gene: TRBJ2-5; D gene: .; clone size: .; CDR3 DNA: TGTGCCAGTGGGGTCCGGTCCCAAGAGGACCAGTACTTC; CDR3 protein: CASGVRSQEDQYF
V gene: TRBV6-4; J gene: TRBJ2-3; D gene: .; clone size: .; CDR3 DNA: TGTGCCAGCAGTATCGGGGACGGCACAGATACGCAGTATTTT; CDR3 protein: CASSIGDGTDTQYF
V gene: TRBV20-1; J gene: TRBJ1-1; D gene: .; clone size: few; CDR3 DNA: TGCAGTGCTACGGGCGAGTACTTT; CDR3 protein: CSATGEYF
V gene: TRBV29-1; J gene: TRBJ2-7; D gene: TRBD2; clone size: .; CDR3 DNA: TGCAGCGTAACTAGCGGGGGGGCCTACGAGCAGTACTTC; CDR3 protein: CSVTSGGAYEQYF
V gene: TRBV9; J gene: TRBJ1-1; D gene: TRBD1; clone size: .; CDR3 DNA: TGTGCCAGCAGCGCGCCCGCGGACAGGGGGCGTATGAACACTGAAGCTTTCTTT; CDR3 protein: CASSAPADRGRMNTEAFF
V gene: TRBV25-1; J gene: TRBJ2-5; D gene: TRBD1; clone size: few; CDR3 DNA: TGTGCTAGAGCGAGGACAGGGAGAGAGACCCAGTACTTC; CDR3 protein: CARARTGRETQYF
V gene: TRBV5-1; J gene: TRBJ1-3; D gene: .; clone size: many; CDR3 DNA: TGCGCCAGCAGCGCTACCTCTGGAAACACCATATATTTT; CDR3 protein: CASSATSGNTIYF
V gene: TRBV25-1; J gene: TRBJ1-6; D gene: TRBD1; clone size: .; CDR3 DNA: TGTGCCAGCAGTGAACTACGACAGGGGAATTCACCCCTCCACTTT; CDR3 protein: CASSELRQGNSPLHF
V gene: TRBV19; J gene: TRBJ1-2; D gene: TRBD1; clone size: few; CDR3 DNA: TGTGCCAGTAGCGGAACCGGGACAGAAGACTACACCTTC; CDR3 protein: CASSGTGTEDYTF
V gene: TRBV7-2; J gene: TRBJ1-2; D gene: TRBD1; clone size: once; CDR3 DNA: TGCGCCAGCAGCCACGGACAGGGAACGGACTATGGCTACACCTTC; CDR3 protein: CASSHGQGTDYGYTF
V gene: TRBV10-3; J gene: TRBJ1-5; D gene: TRBD1; clone size: .; CDR3 DNA: TGTGCCAGCAGGGGGACAGATAGCAATCAGCCCCAGCATTTT; CDR3 protein: CASRGTDSNQPQHF
V gene: TRBV20-1; J gene: TRBJ2-7; D gene: .; clone size: .; CDR3 DNA: TGCAGTGCTACAACAGGGTACGAGCAGTACTTC; CDR3 protein: CSATTGYEQYF
V gene: TRBV24-1; J gene: TRBJ1-5; D gene: .; clone size: .; CDR3 DNA: TGTGCCACCAGTGTTCTACATAGGCGTCAGCCCCAGCATTTT; CDR3 protein: CATSVLHRRQPQHF
V gene: TRBV25-1; J gene: TRBJ2-3; D gene: TRBD1; clone size: few; CDR3 DNA: TGTGCCAGCAGTGGCCGGACAGGAAGGGGCATAGATACGCAGTATTTT; CDR3 protein: CASSGRTGRGIDTQYF
V gene: TRBV5-1; J gene: TRBJ1-5; D gene: .; clone size: .; CDR3 DNA: TGCGCCAGCAGCCCCCAGTCGTACGAGCATCAGCCCCAGCATTTT; CDR3 protein: CASSPQSYEHQPQHF
V gene: TRBV11-2; J gene: TRBJ2-5; D gene: .; clone size: .; CDR3 DNA: TGTGCCAGCAGCTTATGGATGGGACCGCAAGAGACCCAGTACTTC; CDR3 protein: CASSLWMGPQETQYF
V gene: TRBV5-4; J gene: TRBJ1-2; D gene: TRBD1; clone size: few; CDR3 DNA: TGTGCCAGCAGCTACAGGGGCAACTATGGCTACACCTTC; CDR3 protein: CASSYRGNYGYTF
V gene: TRBV2; J gene: TRBJ1-2; D gene: .; clone size: .; CDR3 DNA: TGTGCCAGCAGTGTACAGTACTATGGCTACACCTTC; CDR3 protein: CASSVQYYGYTF
V gene: TRBV10-1; J gene: TRBJ2-5; D gene: TRBD1; clone size: .; CDR3 DNA: TGCGCCAGCAGTGAATCCAAGTACGCCGGGACAGGGGTCAAAGGGACCCAGTACTTC; CDR3 protein: CASSESKYAGTGVKGTQYF
V gene: TRBV20-1; J gene: TRBJ2-7; D gene: TRBD2; clone size: many; CDR3 DNA: TGCAGTGCTATAGGACTAGCGGGGTCCTACGAGCAGTACTTC; CDR3 protein: CSAIGLAGSYEQYF
V gene: TRBV7-2; J gene: TRBJ2-5; D gene: .; clone size: once; CDR3 DNA: TGTGCCAGCAGCACACGCAGTGGGGGGACCGGGGAGACCCAGTACTTC; CDR3 protein: CASSTRSGGTGETQYF
V gene: TRBV2; J gene: TRBJ1-5; D gene: .; clone size: .; CDR3 DNA: TGTGCCAGCAGTGAAGCGCTGCAGATCAACCAGCCCCTGCATTTT; CDR3 protein: CASSEALQINQPLHF
V gene: TRBV7-6; J gene: TRBJ2-7; D gene: TRBD2; clone size: .; CDR3 DNA: TGTGCCAGCAGCTTAAGAGCGGGGGAACCCTACGAGCAGTACTTC; CDR3 protein: CASSLRAGEPYEQYF
V gene: TRBV7-2; J gene: TRBJ2-7; D gene: TRBD2; clone size: .; CDR3 DNA: TGTGCCAGCACCTCAGGGCTAGCGGGGGCTGGGGAGCAGTACTTC; CDR3 protein: CASTSGLAGAGEQYF
V gene: TRBV2; J gene: TRBJ1-2; D gene: .; clone size: .; CDR3 DNA: TGTGCCAGCAGGTCGGAGATTTATGGATATACCTTC; CDR3 protein: CASRSEIYGYTF
V gene: TRBV7-2; J gene: TRBJ2-7; D gene: .; clone size: .; CDR3 DNA: TGTGCCAGCAGCTTATTGCGGGTCCACGAGCAGTACTTC; CDR3 protein: CASSLLRVHEQYF
V gene: TRBV7-2; J gene: TRBJ2-5; D gene: .; clone size: .; CDR3 DNA: TGTGCCAGCAGCTTAGCGGGCGTTGGCGAAGAGAAGCACTACTTC; CDR3 protein: CASSLAGVGEEKHYF
V gene: TRBV9; J gene: TRBJ2-3; D gene: TRBD1; clone size: .; CDR3 DNA: TGTGCCAGCAGCCTAGGACAGGAAGATTACAAGCAGTATTTT; CDR3 protein: CASSLGQEDYKQYF
V gene: TRBV9; J gene: TRBJ1-2; D gene: .; clone size: .; CDR3 DNA: TGTGCCAGCAGCTCGCCCGCGGACAGTTCATCGGGCTACACCTTC; CDR3 protein: CASSSPADSSSGYTF
V gene: TRBV5-8; J gene: TRBJ1-3; D gene: TRBD1; clone size: .; CDR3 DNA: TGTGCCAGCAGCTTGTGGTATAGGGGGCAAAGTGGAAACACCATATATTTT; CDR3 protein: CASSLWYRGQSGNTIYF
V gene: TRBV10-3; J gene: TRBJ2-2; D gene: .; clone size: few; CDR3 DNA: TGTGCCATCAGTCGGTCAGGGCTTAACACCGGGGAGCTGTTTTTT; CDR3 protein: CAISRSGLNTGELFF
V gene: TRBV6-6; J gene: TRBJ1-2; D gene: .; clone size: .; CDR3 DNA: TGTGCCAGCACATTACGGTGGCCCTCTAACTATGGCTACACCTTC; CDR3 protein: CASTLRWPSNYGYTF
V gene: TRBV29-1; J gene: TRBJ1-5; D gene: .; clone size: .; CDR3 DNA: TGCAGCGCTATGGACAGCGGGAATCAGCCCCAGCATTTT; CDR3 protein: CSAMDSGNQPQHF
V gene: TRBV10-3; J gene: TRBJ1-4; D gene: .; clone size: .; CDR3 DNA: TGTGCCATCAGTAGAGTGTTGCAGGATAATGAAAACCTGTTTTTT; CDR3 protein: CAISRVLQDNENLFF
V gene: TRBV7-6; J gene: TRBJ1-2; D gene: .; clone size: .; CDR3 DNA: TGTGCTAGCAGCCCCGTTCGCGACTACGACTACACCTTC; CDR3 protein: CASSPVRDYDYTF
V gene: TRBV29-1; J gene: TRBJ2-7; D gene: .; clone size: .; CDR3 DNA: TGCAGCGTAGAGACCACAGGGTTAGGCGCGCAGTACTTC; CDR3 protein: CSVETTGLGAQYF
V gene: TRBV20-1; J gene: TRBJ2-6; D gene: TRBD1; clone size: .; CDR3 DNA: TGCAGTGCCCGGATCCAGGGGGCCAAAGTCCTGACTTTC; CDR3 protein: CSARIQGAKVLTF
V gene: TRBV11-2; J gene: TRBJ2-5; D gene: .; clone size: .; CDR3 DNA: TGTGCCAGCAGCTTAGAAGGTAACAAGACCCAGTACTTC; CDR3 protein: CASSLEGNKTQYF
V gene: TRBV9; J gene: TRBJ2-7; D gene: .; clone size: once; CDR3 DNA: TGTGTCAGCAGCTTAAAGGGGGGAGGGAAGGCCCAGTACTTC; CDR3 protein: CVSSLKGGGKAQYF